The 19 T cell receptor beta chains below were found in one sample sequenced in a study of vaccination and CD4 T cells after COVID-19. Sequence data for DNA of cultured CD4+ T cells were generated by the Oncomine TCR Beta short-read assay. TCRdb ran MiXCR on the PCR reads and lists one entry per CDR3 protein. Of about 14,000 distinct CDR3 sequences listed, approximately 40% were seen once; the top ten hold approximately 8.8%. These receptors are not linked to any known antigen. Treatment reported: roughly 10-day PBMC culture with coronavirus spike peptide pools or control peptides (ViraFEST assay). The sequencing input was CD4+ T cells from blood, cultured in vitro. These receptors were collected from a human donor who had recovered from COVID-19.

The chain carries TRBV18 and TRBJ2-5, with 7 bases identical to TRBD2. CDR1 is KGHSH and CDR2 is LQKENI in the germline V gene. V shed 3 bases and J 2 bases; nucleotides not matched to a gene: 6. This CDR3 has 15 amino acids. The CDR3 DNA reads TGTGCCAGCTCACCTACTTGGGGGGGACAAGAGACCCAGTACTTC. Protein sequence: CASSPTWGGQETQYF.

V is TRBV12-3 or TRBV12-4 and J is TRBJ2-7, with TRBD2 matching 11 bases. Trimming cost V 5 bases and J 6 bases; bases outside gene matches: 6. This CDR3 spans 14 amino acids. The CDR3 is CASSILAGVSEQYF. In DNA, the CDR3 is TGTGCCAGCAGTATACTAGCGGGAGTTTCCGAGCAGTACTTC.

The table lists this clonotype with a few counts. The DNA for the CDR3 is TGTGCCAGCAGTTACTATGGGCAGGGCGGTAATAATTCACCCCTCCACTTT. This codes for CASSYYGQGGNNSPLHF. The rearrangement uses TRBV6-5 and TRBJ1-6; perhaps TRBD1 as D (5 bases). The germline V gene encodes CDR1 MNHEY and CDR2 SVGAGI. V gave up 1 base and J gave up 5 bases, with 15 bases separating them. This CDR3 comprises 17 residues.

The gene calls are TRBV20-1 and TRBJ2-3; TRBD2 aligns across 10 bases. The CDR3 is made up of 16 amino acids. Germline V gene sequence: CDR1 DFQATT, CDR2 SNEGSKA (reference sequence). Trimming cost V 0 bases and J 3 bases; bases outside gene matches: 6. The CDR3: CSARDPLAGATDTQYF. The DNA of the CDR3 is TGCAGTGCTAGAGACCCCCTAGCGGGAGCGACAGATACGCAGTATTTT.

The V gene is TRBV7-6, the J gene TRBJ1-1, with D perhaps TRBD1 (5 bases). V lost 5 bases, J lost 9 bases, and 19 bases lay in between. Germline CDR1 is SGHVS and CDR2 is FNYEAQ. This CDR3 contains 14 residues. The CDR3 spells CASSPTNAGTQAFF. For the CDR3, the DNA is TGTGCCAGCAGCCCCACCAATGCCGGGACCCAAGCTTTCTTT.

This chain's CDR3 is CASSGDRGLGNEKLFF. As DNA, the CDR3 is TGTGCCAGCAGTGGGGACAGGGGGCTTGGTAATGAAAAACTGTTTTTT. The rearrangement uses TRBV5-4 and TRBJ1-4, with 12 bases matching TRBD1. Germline V gene data show CDR1 as SGHNT and CDR2 as YYREEE (reference sequence). V was pared by 5 bases and J by 4 bases, with 6 bases of the junction left unmatched. The CDR3 extends over 16 amino acids.

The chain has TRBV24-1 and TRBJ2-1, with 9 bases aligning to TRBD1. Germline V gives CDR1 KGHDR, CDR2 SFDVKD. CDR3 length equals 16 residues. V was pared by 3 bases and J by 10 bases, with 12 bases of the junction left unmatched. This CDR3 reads CATSDLKGQGRGEQFF. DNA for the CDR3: TGTGCCACCAGTGATCTAAAGGGACAGGGAAGAGGAGAGCAGTTCTTC.

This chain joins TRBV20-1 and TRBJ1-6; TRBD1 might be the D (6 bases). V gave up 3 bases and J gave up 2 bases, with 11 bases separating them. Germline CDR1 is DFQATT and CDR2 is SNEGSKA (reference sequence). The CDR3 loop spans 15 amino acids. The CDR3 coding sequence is TGCAGTGCTAGGGAGGGGGGCCCCTATAATTCACCCCTCCACTTT. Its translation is CSAREGGPYNSPLHF.

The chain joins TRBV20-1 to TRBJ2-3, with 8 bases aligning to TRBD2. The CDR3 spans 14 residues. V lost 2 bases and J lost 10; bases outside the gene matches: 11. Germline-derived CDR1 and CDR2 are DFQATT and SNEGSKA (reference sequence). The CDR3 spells CSARIYQRGYAQYF. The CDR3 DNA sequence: TGCAGTGCTAGAATTTACCAGCGGGGGTATGCGCAGTATTTT.

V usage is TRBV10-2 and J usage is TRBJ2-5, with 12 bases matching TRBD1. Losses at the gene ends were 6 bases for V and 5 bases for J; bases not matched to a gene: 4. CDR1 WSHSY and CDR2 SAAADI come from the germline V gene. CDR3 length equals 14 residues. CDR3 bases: TGCGCCAGCAGCGGGACAGGGGGCGAGGAGACCCAGTACTTC. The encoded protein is CASSGTGGEETQYF.

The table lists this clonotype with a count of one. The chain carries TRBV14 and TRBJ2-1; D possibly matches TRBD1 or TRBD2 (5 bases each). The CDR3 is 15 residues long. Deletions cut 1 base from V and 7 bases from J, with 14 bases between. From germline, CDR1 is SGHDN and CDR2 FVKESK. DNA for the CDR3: TGTGCCAGCAGCCAAGCACTAGTTTCAGGGAATGAGCAGTTCTTC. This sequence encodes CASSQALVSGNEQFF.

Here the CDR3 reads CASSPLKSGIEVGQFF. CDR3 in DNA: TGTGCCAGCTCACCACTCAAGAGCGGGATAGAGGTAGGGCAGTTCTTC. This rearrangement joins TRBV18 to TRBJ2-1, with 7 bases aligning to TRBD2. The CDR3 totals 16 residues. Germline V gene lookup returns CDR1 KGHSH and CDR2 LQKENI. The V gene end was trimmed by 1 base and the J gene end by 12 bases; junction bases not matched to a gene: 15.

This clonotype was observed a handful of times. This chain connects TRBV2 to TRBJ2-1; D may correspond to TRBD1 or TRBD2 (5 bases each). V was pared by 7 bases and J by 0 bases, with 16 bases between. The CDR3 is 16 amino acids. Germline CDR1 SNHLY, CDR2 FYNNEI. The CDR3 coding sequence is TGTGCCAGCACAATTGGGGACCGTGGCTCCTACAATGAGCAGTTCTTC. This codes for CASTIGDRGSYNEQFF.

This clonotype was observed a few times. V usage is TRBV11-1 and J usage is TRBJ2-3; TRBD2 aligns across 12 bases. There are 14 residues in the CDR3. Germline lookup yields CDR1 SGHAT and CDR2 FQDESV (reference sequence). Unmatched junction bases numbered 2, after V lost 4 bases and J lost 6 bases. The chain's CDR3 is CASSSSGRGDTQYF. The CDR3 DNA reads TGTGCCAGCAGCTCTAGCGGGAGGGGGGATACGCAGTATTTT. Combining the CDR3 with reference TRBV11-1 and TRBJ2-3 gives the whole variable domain EAEVAQSPRYKITEKSQAVAFWCDPISGHATLYWYRQILGQGPELLVQFQDESVVDDSQLPKDRFSAERLKGVDSTLKIQPAELGDSAMYLCASSSSGRGDTQYFGPGTRLTVL.

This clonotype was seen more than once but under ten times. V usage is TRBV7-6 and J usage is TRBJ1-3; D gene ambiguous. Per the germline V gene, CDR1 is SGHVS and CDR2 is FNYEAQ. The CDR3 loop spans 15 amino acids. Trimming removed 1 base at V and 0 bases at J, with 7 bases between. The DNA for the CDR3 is TGTGCCAGCAGCTTAGGCCCGAGCTCTGGAAACACCATATATTTT. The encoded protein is CASSLGPSSGNTIYF.

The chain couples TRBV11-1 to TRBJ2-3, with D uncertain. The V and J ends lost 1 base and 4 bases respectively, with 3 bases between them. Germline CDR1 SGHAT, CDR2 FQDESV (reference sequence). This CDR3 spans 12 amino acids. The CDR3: CASSLGSDTQYF. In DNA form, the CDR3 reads TGTGCCAGCAGCTTAGGGTCAGATACGCAGTATTTT.

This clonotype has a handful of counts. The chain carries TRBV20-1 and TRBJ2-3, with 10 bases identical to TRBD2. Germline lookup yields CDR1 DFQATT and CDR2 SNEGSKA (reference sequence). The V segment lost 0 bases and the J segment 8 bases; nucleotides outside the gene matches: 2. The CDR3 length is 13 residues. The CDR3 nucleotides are TGCAGTGCTAGAGATGAGCGGGGGGGTACGCAGTATTTT. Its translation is CSARDERGGTQYF.

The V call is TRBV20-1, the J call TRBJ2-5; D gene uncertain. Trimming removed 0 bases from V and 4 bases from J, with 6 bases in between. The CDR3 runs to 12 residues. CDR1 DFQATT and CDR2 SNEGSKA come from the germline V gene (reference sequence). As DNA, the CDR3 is TGCAGTGCTAGAGATATCCCAGAGACCCAGTACTTC. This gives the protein CSARDIPETQYF.

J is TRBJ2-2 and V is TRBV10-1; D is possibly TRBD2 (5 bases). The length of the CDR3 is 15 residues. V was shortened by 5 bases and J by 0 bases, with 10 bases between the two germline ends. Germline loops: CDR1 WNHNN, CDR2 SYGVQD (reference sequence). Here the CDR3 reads CASSPAAANTGELFF. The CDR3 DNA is TGCGCCAGCAGTCCGGCAGCGGCGAACACCGGGGAGCTGTTTTTT.